These 27 T cell receptor beta chains came from one sample sequenced in a study of blood T cell repertoires in COVID-19. Assay: immunoSEQ multiplex PCR; the TCRdb copy retains only in-frame clones and omits some. The sample yields some 70,000 clones, 60% to 80% seen once. Sequencing was performed on peripheral blood. The source of these receptors is a woman aged 55-69 years with acute or convalescent COVID-19.

V and J are TRBV10-3 and TRBJ2-5, with D unclear. With 3 bases removed from V and 0 bases from J, the gap between germline ends came to 8 bases. The CDR3 covers 14 residues. CDR1 is ENHRY and CDR2 is SYGVKD in the germline V gene. This chain's CDR3 is CAISDRQDQETQYF. CDR3 bases: TGTGCCATCAGTGATCGGCAGGACCAAGAGACCCAGTACTTC.

The CDR3 region is CAWSGTLDSKLFF. The CDR3 coding sequence is TGTGCCTGGTCCGGGACATTAGACTCGAAACTGTTTTTT. The rearrangement links TRBV30 to TRBJ1-4; a weak D match, TRBD1 (6 bases). Trimming removed 5 bases from V and 11 bases from J, with 18 bases in between. This CDR3 spans 13 amino acids. Germline V CDR1 and CDR2: GTSNPN, SVGIG (reference sequence).

The rearrangement joins TRBV7-9 to TRBJ2-3; no clear D gene. The germline gives CDR1 SEHNR, CDR2 FQNEAQ (reference sequence). The CDR3 has 13 residues. V lost 2 bases to trimming and J lost 4 bases, with 7 bases between them. The CDR3 region has the DNA TGTGCCAGCAGCTTAATCACAGCAGATACGCAGTATTTT. Encoded protein: CASSLITADTQYF.

This clone appeared a few times. The chain employs TRBV7-2 and TRBJ1-5; D unresolved. Trimming shortened V by 5 bases and J by 0 bases, and 11 bases separated the two germline ends. CDR3 length: 15 residues. Germline CDR1 reads SGHTA; CDR2 reads FQGNSA. CDR3 region: CASSQTGYSNQPQHF. CDR3 DNA sequence: TGTGCCAGCAGCCAGACGGGGTATAGCAATCAGCCCCAGCATTTT.

In its sample, this clone was seen many times. The chain joins TRBV6-2 or TRBV6-3 to TRBJ2-3; TRBD1 agrees at 8 bases. This CDR3 spans 16 amino acids. The trim removed 4 bases at V and 2 bases at J, leaving 8 bases unmatched. Germline V lookup: CDR1 MNHEY, CDR2 SVGEGT. CDR3: CASSSPLTGATDTQYF. Written as DNA, the CDR3 is TGTGCCAGCAGTTCCCCATTGACAGGGGCCACAGATACGCAGTATTTT.

The CDR3 protein is CASSFDQTGYGYTF. CDR3 DNA: TGTGCCAGCAGCTTTGATCAGACGGGCTATGGCTACACCTTC. The chain links TRBV5-4 to TRBJ1-2; D gene uncertain. Germline CDR1 is SGHNT and CDR2 is YYREEE (reference sequence). This CDR3 has 14 amino acids. The V end was cut by 2 bases, the J end by 4 bases, with 12 bases between.

The rearrangement uses TRBV11-2 and TRBJ2-7, with TRBD1 matching 10 bases. Unmatched junction bases numbered 8, after V lost 5 bases and J lost 1 base. The germline V gene encodes CDR1 SGHAT and CDR2 FQNNGV. The CDR3 is 16 residues long. The CDR3 spells CASSHAPGQGSYEQYF. The CDR3, as DNA: TGTGCCAGCAGCCATGCGCCGGGACAGGGGTCCTACGAGCAGTACTTC.

This chain links TRBV25-1 with TRBJ2-3; TRBD2 agrees at 7 bases. Germline loops: CDR1 MGHDK, CDR2 SYGVNS. The CDR3 loop spans 15 amino acids. Trimming removed 2 bases from V and 0 bases from J; junction bases left unmatched: 2. The CDR3 DNA follows: TGTGCCAGCAGTGAAAGCGGGGAAAGCACAGATACGCAGTATTTT. This translates into CASSESGESTDTQYF. Based on the CDR3 plus reference TRBV25-1 and TRBJ2-3, the full variable domain is EADIYQTPRYLVIGTGKKITLECSQTMGHDKMYWYQQDPGMELHLIHYSYGVNSTEKGDLSSESTVSRIRTEHFPLTLESARPSHTSQYLCASSESGESTDTQYFGPGTRLTVL.

J is TRBJ1-2 and V is TRBV5-1; a weak D match, TRBD1 (6 bases). This CDR3 region has 16 residues. Trimming shortened V by 4 bases and J by 6 bases, and 22 bases separated the two germline ends. Germline loops: CDR1 SGHRS, CDR2 YFSETQ. The DNA for the CDR3 is TGCGCCAGCAGCGTTACGTCGACAGGCAAAGGGAATGGCTACACCTTC. It specifies CASSVTSTGKGNGYTF.

The rearrangement joins TRBV7-9 to TRBJ2-7; a weak D match, TRBD1 (6 bases). V was trimmed by 3 bases and J by 2 bases, leaving 14 bases between them. The CDR3 spans 15 residues. Germline assignment: CDR1 SEHNR and CDR2 FQNEAQ (reference sequence). The CDR3, as DNA: TGTGCCAGCAGCTTGGAAGGGACATCCACCTACGAGCAGTACTTC. This codes for CASSLEGTSTYEQYF.

The chain links TRBV5-1 to TRBJ1-2; D possibly corresponds to TRBD1 (6 bases). Trimming took 4 bases from V and 5 from J, leaving 9 bases between them. The CDR3 spans 12 residues. Germline values: CDR1 SGHRS, CDR2 YFSETQ. The CDR3 loop is CASSGQLYGYTF. CDR3 bases: TGCGCCAGCAGCGGACAGCTATATGGCTACACCTTC.

The table lists this clone with a count of one. The same CDR3 also results from other DNA sequences found in this sample. This chain uses TRBV3-1 (or the pseudogene TRBV3-2) with TRBJ1-2, with 7 nucleotides matching TRBD1. There are 14 residues in the CDR3. Germline V gene sequence: CDR1 LGHDT, CDR2 YNNKEL (reference sequence). The junction had 4 bases not matched to a gene; V was cut back by 1 base and J by 5 bases. CDR3 nucleotides: TGTGCCAGCAGCCAAGGCGGACAGGATTATGGCTACACCTTC. It encodes CASSQGGQDYGYTF.

This clone was detected a few times. The V gene is TRBV27, the J gene TRBJ2-2; D unclear. Germline V CDR1 and CDR2: MNHEY, SMNVEV (reference sequence). The V gene lost 3 bases and the J gene lost 1 base, with 6 bases spanning the gap. This CDR3 has 14 amino acids. The CDR3: CASSFTRNTGELFF. CDR3 bases: TGTGCCAGCAGTTTCACACGGAACACCGGGGAGCTGTTTTTT.

This clone has just a few counts. This chain connects TRBV5-8 to TRBJ2-5; the match to TRBD1 covers 7 bases. The CDR3 has 17 amino acids. V lost 4 bases, J lost 3 bases, and 15 bases stayed unmatched. Germline V lookup: CDR1 SGHTS, CDR2 YDEGEE. The CDR3: CASSERTGAPSEETQYF. The CDR3 DNA reads TGTGCCAGCAGCGAAAGAACAGGGGCCCCTTCCGAAGAGACCCAGTACTTC.

J is TRBJ1-1 and V is TRBV6-5; the match to TRBD1 covers 7 bases. Germline V lookup: CDR1 MNHEY, CDR2 SVGAGI. The CDR3 is made up of 13 amino acids. Trimming took 7 bases from V and 7 from J; bases not matched to a gene: 9. The CDR3 sequence is CASNRQGSGEAFF. The CDR3 DNA sequence: TGTGCCAGCAACCGACAGGGTAGCGGTGAAGCTTTCTTT.

This chain joins TRBV6-5 and TRBJ2-7; TRBD1 aligns across 7 bases. The CDR3 covers 12 residues. J lost 3 bases, V lost 10 bases, and 6 bases had no gene match. Germline CDR1 and CDR2: MNHEY and SVGAGI. The CDR3 loop reads CATSWTGYEQYF. The CDR3, as DNA: TGTGCCACCAGCTGGACAGGCTACGAGCAGTACTTC.

The chain couples TRBV19 to TRBJ1-2, with TRBD1 as a possible D gene (6 bases). This CDR3 has 14 amino acids. Germline-derived CDR1 and CDR2 are LNHDA and SQIVND (reference sequence). V was trimmed by 3 bases and J by 7 bases, leaving 15 bases between them. The CDR3, as DNA: TGTGCCAGTAGTATTCTCGGGGGGCTGTCTGGCTACACCTTC. The encoded protein is CASSILGGLSGYTF.

The chain has TRBV12-3 or TRBV12-4 and TRBJ2-1; 8 nucleotides align to TRBD2. Trimming at V came to 7 bases and at J to 6 bases, leaving 5 bases not matched to a gene. The CDR3 contains 13 residues. This CDR3 is CASTLTSVNEQFF. The CDR3 bases are TGTGCCAGCACCTTGACTAGCGTCAATGAGCAGTTCTTC.

The chain couples TRBV4-3 to TRBJ2-3; a weak D match, TRBD1 (6 bases). The germline CDR1 and CDR2 sequences are LGHNA and YSLEER. The CDR3 is made up of 13 amino acids. Trimming cost V 2 bases and J 6 bases, with 9 bases left between them. CDR3 DNA: TGCGCCAGCAGCCAATCCACAGGGGATACGCAGTATTTT. Translation gives CASSQSTGDTQYF.

The J gene is TRBJ1-6, the V gene TRBV6-2 or TRBV6-3; D uncertain. The CDR3 length is 15 residues. The ends were cut back, 0 bases at V and 5 bases at J, with 8 bases in the middle. In germline, CDR1 is MNHEY, CDR2 SVGEGT. For the CDR3, the DNA is TGTGCCAGCAGTTACTCCGGGTCTGATAATTCACCCCTCCACTTT. Protein: CASSYSGSDNSPLHF.

Written as DNA, the CDR3 is TGTGCCAGCAGCTCGCGGGGGAGGGGAAACACCATATATTTT. Translating gives CASSSRGRGNTIYF. V is TRBV5-4 and J is TRBJ1-3; tentatively, D is TRBD1 (5 bases). Germline loops: CDR1 SGHNT, CDR2 YYREEE (reference sequence). The CDR3 runs to 14 residues. The ends were cut back, 3 bases at V and 4 bases at J, with 11 bases in the middle. The full variable domain, in which reference TRBV5-4 and TRBJ1-3 provide the parts outside the CDR3, is ETGVTQSPTHLIKTRGQQVTLRCSSQSGHNTVSWYQQALGQGPQFIFQYYREEENGRGNFPPRFSGLQFPNYSSELNVNALELDDSALYLCASSSRGRGNTIYFGEGSWLTVV.

This chain joins TRBV7-9 and TRBJ2-5, with a tentative D call TRBD1 (5 bases). Trimming pared 1 base from V and 7 bases from J, leaving 10 bases between. Looked up from germline, CDR1 is SEHNR and CDR2 is FQNEAQ (reference sequence). The CDR3 has 13 amino acids. CDR3 bases: TGTGCCAGCAGCTTAGGAGTTCAGGGGACCCAGTACTTC. Translating gives CASSLGVQGTQYF.

The chain is built from TRBV7-3 and TRBJ1-2; 7 positions agree with TRBD1. V lost 5 bases and J lost 8; bases outside the gene matches: 11. From germline, CDR1 is SGHTA and CDR2 FQGTGA. This CDR3 comprises 14 residues. The CDR3: CASSPGGGAPGYTF. The CDR3 DNA follows: TGTGCCAGCAGCCCAGGAGGGGGCGCGCCGGGCTACACCTTC.

The V and J genes are TRBV5-5 and TRBJ2-7, with 8 bases aligning to TRBD1. V shed 2 bases, J shed 2 bases, and the junction held 3 bases outside the gene matches. Germline lookup yields CDR1 SGHKS and CDR2 YYEKEE (reference sequence). This CDR3 comprises 14 residues. The CDR3 coding sequence is TGTGCCAGCAGCTTCGGGACAGGAACCTACGAGCAGTACTTC. Protein product: CASSFGTGTYEQYF.

The rearrangement uses TRBV9 and TRBJ2-7, with 11 bases that match TRBD2. The CDR3 is made up of 15 amino acids. CDR1 is SGDLS, CDR2 YYNGEE, per germline. V lost 2 bases to trimming and J lost 6 bases; unmatched junction nucleotides: 7. The CDR3 is CASSVLSGGAGEQYF. The CDR3 DNA reads TGTGCCAGCAGCGTTCTTAGCGGGGGGGCAGGCGAGCAGTACTTC.

This sequence joins TRBV6-6 and TRBJ1-6, with D uncertain. CDR1 and CDR2 from the germline V gene are MNHNY and SVGAGI (reference sequence). The CDR3 contains 16 residues. V dropped 2 bases and J dropped 7 bases, with 15 bases sitting between them. CDR3 region: CASSYLGRGGNSPLHF. The DNA of the CDR3 is TGTGCCAGCAGTTACCTTGGGCGGGGAGGGAATTCACCCCTCCACTTT.

This chain joins TRBV18 and TRBJ2-7, with D possibly TRBD1 on 6 matching bases. V lost 8 bases and J 3 bases, leaving 14 bases between the germline ends. The germline gives CDR1 KGHSH, CDR2 LQKENI. The CDR3 loop spans 13 amino acids. The CDR3 is CASASRQDYEQYF. DNA of the CDR3: TGTGCCAGCGCTTCCAGACAGGACTACGAGCAGTACTTC.